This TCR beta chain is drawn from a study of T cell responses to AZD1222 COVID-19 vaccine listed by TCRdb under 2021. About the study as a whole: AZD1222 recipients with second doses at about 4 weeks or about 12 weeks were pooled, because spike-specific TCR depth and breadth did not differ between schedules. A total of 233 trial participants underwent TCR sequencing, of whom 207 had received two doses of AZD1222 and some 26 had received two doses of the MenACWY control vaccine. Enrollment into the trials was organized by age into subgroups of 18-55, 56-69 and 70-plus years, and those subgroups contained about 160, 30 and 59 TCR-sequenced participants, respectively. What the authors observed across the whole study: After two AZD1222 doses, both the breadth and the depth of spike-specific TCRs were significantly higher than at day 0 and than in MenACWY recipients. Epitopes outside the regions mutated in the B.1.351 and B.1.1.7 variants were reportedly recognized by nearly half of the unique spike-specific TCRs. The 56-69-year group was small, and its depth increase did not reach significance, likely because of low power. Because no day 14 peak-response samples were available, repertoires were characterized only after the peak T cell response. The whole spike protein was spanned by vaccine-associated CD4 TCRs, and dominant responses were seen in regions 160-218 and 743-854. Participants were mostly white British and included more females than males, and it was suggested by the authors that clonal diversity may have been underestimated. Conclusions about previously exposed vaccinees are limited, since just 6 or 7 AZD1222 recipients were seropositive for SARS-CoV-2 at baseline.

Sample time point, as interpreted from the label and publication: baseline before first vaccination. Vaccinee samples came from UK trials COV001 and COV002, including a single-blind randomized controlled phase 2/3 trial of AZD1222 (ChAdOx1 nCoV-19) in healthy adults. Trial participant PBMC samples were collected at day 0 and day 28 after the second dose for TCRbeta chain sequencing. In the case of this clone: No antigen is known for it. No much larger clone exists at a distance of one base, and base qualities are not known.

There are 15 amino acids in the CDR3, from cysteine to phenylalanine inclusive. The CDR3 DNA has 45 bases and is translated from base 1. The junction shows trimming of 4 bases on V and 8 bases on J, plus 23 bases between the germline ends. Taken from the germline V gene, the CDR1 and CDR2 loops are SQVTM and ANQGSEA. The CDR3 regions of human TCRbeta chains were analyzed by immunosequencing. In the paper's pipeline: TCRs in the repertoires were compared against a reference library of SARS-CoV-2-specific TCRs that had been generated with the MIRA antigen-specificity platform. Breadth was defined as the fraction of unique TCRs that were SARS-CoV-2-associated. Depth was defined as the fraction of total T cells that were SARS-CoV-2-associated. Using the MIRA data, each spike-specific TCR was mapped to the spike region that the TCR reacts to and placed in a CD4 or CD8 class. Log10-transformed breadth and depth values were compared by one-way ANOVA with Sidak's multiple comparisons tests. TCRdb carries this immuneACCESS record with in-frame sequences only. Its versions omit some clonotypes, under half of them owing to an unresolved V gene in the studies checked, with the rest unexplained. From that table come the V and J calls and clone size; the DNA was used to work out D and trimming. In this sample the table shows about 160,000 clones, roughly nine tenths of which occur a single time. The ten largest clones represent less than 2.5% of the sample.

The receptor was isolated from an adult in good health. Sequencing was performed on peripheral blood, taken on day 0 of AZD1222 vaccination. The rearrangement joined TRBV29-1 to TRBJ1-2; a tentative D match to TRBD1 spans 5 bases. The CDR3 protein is CSVGYPGTPGWGYTF. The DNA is TGCAGCGTTGGCTACCCCGGGACCCCGGGCTGGGGCTACACCTTC. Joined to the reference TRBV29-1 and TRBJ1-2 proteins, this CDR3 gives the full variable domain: SAVISQKPSRDICQRGTSLTIQCQVDSQVTMMFWYRQQPGQSLTLIATANQGSEATYESGFVIDKFPISRPNLTFSTLTVSNMSPEDSSIYLCSVGYPGTPGWGYTFGSGTRLTVV.